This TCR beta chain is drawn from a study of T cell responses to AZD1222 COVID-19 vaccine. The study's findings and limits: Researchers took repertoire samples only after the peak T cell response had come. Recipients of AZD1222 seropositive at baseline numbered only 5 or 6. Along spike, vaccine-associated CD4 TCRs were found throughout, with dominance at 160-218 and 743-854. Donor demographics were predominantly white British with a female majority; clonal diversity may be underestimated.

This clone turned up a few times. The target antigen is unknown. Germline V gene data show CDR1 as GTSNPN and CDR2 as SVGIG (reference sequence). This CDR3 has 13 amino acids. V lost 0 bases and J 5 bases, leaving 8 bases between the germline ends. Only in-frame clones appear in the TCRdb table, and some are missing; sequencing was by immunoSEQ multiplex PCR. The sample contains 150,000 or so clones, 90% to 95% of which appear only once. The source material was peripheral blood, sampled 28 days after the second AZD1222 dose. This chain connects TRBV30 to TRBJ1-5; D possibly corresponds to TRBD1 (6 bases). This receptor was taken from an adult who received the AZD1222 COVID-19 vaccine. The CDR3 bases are TGTGCCTGGAGTGTGAACAGGGATCAGCCCCAGCATTTT. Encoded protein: CAWSVNRDQPQHF.